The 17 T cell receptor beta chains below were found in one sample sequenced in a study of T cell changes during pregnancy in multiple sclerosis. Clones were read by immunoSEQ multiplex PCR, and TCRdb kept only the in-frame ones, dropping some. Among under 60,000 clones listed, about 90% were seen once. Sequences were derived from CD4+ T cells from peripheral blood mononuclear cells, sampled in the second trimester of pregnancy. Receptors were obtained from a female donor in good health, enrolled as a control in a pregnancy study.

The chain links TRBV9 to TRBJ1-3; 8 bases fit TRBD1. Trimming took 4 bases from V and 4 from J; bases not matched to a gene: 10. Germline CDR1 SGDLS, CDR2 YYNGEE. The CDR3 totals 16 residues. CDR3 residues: CASSPDRGSSGNTIYF. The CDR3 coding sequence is TGTGCCAGCAGCCCCGACAGGGGTAGTTCAGGAAACACCATATATTTT.

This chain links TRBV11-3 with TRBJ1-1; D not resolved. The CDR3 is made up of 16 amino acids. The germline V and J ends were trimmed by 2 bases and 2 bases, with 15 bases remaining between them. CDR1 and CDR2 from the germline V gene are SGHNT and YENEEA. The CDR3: CASSLNTRERNTEAFF. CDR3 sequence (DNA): TGTGCCAGCAGCTTAAACACGCGGGAGCGAAACACTGAAGCTTTCTTT. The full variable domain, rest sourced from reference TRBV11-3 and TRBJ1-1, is EAGVVQSPRYKIIEKKQPVAFWCNPISGHNTLYWYLQNLGQGPELLIRYENEEAVDDSQLPKDRFSAERLKGVDSTLKIQPAELGDSAVYLCASSLNTRERNTEAFFGQGTRLTVV.

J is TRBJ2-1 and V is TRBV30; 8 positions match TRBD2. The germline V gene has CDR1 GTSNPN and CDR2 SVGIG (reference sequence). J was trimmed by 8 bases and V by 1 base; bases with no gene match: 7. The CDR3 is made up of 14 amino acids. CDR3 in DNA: TGTGCCTGGAGTGCGGGGACTAGTCTCTATGAGCAGTTCTTC. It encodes CAWSAGTSLYEQFF.

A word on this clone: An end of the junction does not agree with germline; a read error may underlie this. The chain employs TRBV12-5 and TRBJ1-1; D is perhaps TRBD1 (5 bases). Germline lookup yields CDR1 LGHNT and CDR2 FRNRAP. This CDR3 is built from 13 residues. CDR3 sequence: CASGLDTNTEAFF. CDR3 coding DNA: TGTGCTAGTGGCTTGGACACGAACACTGAAGCTTTCTTT.

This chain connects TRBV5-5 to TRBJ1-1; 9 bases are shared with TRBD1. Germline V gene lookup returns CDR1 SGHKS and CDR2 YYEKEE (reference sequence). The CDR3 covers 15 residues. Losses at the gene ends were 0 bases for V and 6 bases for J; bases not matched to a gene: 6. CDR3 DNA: TGTGCCAGCAGCTTGGTTCAGGGACAGGGCCCTGAAGCTTTCTTT. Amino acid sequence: CASSLVQGQGPEAFF.

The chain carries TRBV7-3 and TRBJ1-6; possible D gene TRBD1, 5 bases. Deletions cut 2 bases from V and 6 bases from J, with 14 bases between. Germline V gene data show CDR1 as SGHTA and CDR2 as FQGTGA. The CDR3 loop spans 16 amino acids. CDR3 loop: CASSLLRRQFNSPLHF. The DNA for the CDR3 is TGTGCCAGCAGCTTACTTCGTCGACAGTTTAATTCACCCCTCCACTTT.

The CDR3 here is CAIQGSDRNTIYF. The CDR3, as DNA: TGTGCCATCCAGGGCTCGGATAGAAACACCATATATTTT. The chain links TRBV2 to TRBJ1-3, with a possible D match to TRBD1 (5 bases). Trimming pared 10 bases from V and 5 bases from J, leaving 15 bases between. This CDR3 contains 13 residues. Germline CDR1 is SNHLY and CDR2 is FYNNEI.

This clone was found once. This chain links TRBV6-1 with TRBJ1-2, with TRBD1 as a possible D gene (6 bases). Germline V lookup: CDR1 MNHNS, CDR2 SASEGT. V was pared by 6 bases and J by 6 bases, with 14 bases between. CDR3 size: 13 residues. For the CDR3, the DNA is TGTGCCAGCAGCCCCCCCTACAGGGATGGCTACACCTTC. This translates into CASSPPYRDGYTF.

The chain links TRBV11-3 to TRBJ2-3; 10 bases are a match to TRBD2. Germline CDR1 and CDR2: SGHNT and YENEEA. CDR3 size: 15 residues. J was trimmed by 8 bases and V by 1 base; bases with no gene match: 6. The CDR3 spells CASSLVGTSDGTQYF. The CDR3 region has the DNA TGTGCCAGCAGCTTAGTGGGGACTAGCGACGGTACGCAGTATTTT.

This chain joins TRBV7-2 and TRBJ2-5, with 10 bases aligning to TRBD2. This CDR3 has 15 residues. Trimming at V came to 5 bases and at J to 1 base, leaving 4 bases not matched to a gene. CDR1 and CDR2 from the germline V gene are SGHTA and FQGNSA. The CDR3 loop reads CASSVSSGGQETQYF. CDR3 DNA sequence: TGTGCCAGCAGCGTATCTAGCGGGGGCCAAGAGACCCAGTACTTC. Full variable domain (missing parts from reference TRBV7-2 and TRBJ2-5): GAGVSQSPSNKVTEKGKDVELRCDPISGHTALYWYRQSLGQGLEFLIYFQGNSAPDKSGLPSDRFSAERTGGSVSTLTIQRTQQEDSAVYLCASSVSSGGQETQYFGPGTRLLVL.

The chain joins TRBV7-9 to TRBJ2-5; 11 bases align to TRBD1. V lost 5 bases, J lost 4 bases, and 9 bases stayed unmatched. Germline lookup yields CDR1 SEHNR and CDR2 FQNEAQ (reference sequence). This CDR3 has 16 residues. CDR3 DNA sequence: TGTGCCAGCAGCCGAGGACGCGGGACAGGGGGAGAGACCCAGTACTTC. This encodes CASSRGRGTGGETQYF.

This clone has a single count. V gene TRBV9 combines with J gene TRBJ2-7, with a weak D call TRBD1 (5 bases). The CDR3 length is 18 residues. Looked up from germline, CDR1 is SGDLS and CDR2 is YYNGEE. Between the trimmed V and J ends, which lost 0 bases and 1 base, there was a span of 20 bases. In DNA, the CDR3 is TGTGCCAGCAGCGTAGAAGGGGCTTCGACACCAGGTTCCTACGAGCAGTACTTC. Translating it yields CASSVEGASTPGSYEQYF.

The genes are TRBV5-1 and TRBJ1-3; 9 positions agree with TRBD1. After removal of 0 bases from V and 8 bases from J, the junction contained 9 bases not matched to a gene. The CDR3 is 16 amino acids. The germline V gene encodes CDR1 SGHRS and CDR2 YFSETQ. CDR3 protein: CASSLGITGGADTIYF. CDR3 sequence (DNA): TGCGCCAGCAGCTTGGGGATTACAGGGGGCGCGGACACCATATATTTT.

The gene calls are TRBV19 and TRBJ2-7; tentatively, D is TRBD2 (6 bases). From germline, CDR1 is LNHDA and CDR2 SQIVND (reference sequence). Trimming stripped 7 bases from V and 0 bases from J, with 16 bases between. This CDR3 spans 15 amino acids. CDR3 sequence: CASTLGAGPSYEQYF. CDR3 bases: TGTGCCAGTACCCTCGGGGCGGGGCCCTCCTACGAGCAGTACTTC.

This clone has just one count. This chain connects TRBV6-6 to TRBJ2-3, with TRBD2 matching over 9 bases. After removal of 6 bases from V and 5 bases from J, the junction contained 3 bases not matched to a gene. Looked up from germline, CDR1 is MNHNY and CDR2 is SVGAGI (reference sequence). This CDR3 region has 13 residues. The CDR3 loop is CASSGLARDTQYF. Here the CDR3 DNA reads TGTGCCAGCAGCGGACTAGCGAGAGATACGCAGTATTTT.

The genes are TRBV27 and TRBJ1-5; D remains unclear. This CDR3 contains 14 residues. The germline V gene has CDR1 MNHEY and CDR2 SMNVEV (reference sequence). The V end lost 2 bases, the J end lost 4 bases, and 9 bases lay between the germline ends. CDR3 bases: TGTGCCAGCAGTTTAGGAGGGCTTAATCAGCCCCAGCATTTT. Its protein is CASSLGGLNQPQHF.

The CDR3 DNA follows: TGCGCCAGCACTGACAGGGTAAATTCACCCCTCCACTTT. Protein sequence: CASTDRVNSPLHF. The genes are TRBV4-1 and TRBJ1-6, with TRBD1 matching over 7 bases. CDR1 is MGHRA, CDR2 YSYEKL, per germline. CDR3 length: 13 amino acids. Trimming cost V 7 bases and J 7 bases; bases outside gene matches: 4.